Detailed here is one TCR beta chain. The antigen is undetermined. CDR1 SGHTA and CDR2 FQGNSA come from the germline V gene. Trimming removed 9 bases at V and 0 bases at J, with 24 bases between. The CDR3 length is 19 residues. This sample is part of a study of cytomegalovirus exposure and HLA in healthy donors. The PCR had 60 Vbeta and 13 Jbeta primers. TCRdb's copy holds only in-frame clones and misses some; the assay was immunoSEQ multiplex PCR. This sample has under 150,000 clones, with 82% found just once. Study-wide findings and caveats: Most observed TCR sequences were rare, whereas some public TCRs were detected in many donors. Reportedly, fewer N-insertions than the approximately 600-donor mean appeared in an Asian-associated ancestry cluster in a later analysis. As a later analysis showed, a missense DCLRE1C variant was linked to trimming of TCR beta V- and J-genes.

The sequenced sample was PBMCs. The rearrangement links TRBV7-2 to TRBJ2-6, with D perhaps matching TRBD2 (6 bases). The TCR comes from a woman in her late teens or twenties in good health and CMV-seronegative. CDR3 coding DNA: TGTGCCAGTACCGGGGGTCGGGAGTTCGAGGGCTCTGGGGCCAACGTCCTGACTTTC. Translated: CASTGGREFEGSGANVLTF.